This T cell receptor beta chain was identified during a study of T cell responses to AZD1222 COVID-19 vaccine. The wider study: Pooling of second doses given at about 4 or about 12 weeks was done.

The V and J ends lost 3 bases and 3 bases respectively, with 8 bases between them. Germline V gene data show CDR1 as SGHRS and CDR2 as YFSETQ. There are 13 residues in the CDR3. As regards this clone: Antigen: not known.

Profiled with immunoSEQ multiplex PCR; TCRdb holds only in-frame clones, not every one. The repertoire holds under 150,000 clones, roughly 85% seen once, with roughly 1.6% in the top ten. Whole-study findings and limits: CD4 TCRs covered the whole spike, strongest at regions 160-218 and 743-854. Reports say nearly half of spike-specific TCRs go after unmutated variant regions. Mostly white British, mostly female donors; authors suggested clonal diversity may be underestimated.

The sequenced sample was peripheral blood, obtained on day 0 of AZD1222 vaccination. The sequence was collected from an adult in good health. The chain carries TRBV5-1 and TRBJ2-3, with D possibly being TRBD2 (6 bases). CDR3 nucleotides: TGCGCCAGCAGCTCGGGGAGGACAGATACGCAGTATTTT. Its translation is CASSSGRTDTQYF.